Below are 8 T cell receptor beta chains sequenced from a single sample in a study of shared clonotypes between healthy human individuals. Clones were read by immunoSEQ multiplex PCR, and TCRdb kept only the in-frame ones, dropping some. The repertoire holds some 490,000 clones, over 70% seen once, with roughly 13% in the top ten. Sequenced: PBMCs. Source of these receptors: a woman aged 35 to 49 in good health. Some clones in this sample may be carry-over from other donors' samples.

A word on this clone: This is likely an artifact of a read error, given a far larger clone one base away. The same CDR3 can be traced to other DNA sequences in this sample. The chain joins TRBV19 to TRBJ2-5, with a possible D match to TRBD2 (7 bases). From germline, CDR1 is LNHDA and CDR2 SQIVND (reference sequence). This CDR3 has 16 residues. The CDR3 DNA follows: TGTGCCAGTAGCATAGGGGGGGCCCAGTACCAAGAGACCCAGTACTTC. Translated, it gives CASSIGGAQYQETQYF. Complete variable domain (other parts from reference TRBV19 and TRBJ2-5): DGGITQSPKYLFRKEGQNVTLSCEQNLNHDAMYWYRQDPGQGLRLIYYSQIVNDFQKGDIAEGYSVSREKKESFPLTVTSAQKNPTAFYLCASSIGGAQYQETQYFGPGTRLLVL.

The rearrangement links TRBV28 to TRBJ1-4; weak D call: TRBD1 (5 bases). The V and J ends lost 4 bases and 7 bases respectively, with 19 bases between them. Looked up from germline, CDR1 is MDHEN and CDR2 is SYDVKM. The CDR3 extends over 16 amino acids. The CDR3 sequence: CASSSKYKGSREKLFF. In DNA, the CDR3 is TGTGCCAGCAGTTCTAAGTATAAGGGGTCCCGTGAAAAACTGTTTTTT.

As regards this clone: A far larger clone is one base from this, pointing to a likely read error. The genes are TRBV11-3 and TRBJ2-5, with D perhaps TRBD1 (6 bases). Germline CDR1 and CDR2: SGHNT and YENEEA. With 5 bases removed from V and 5 bases from J, the gap between germline ends came to 12 bases. CDR3 length: 13 amino acids. The CDR3 here is CASSRQVGETQYF. In nucleotides, the CDR3 is TGTGCCAGCAGCCGACAGGTAGGCGAGACCCAGTACTTC. The variable domain in full, completed from reference TRBV11-3 and TRBJ2-5, reads EAGVVQSPRYKIIEKKQPVAFWCNPISGHNTLYWYLQNLGQGPELLIRYENEEAVDDSQLPKDRFSAERLKGVDSTLKIQPAELGDSAVYLCASSRQVGETQYFGPGTRLLVL.

The chain has TRBV11-2 and TRBJ2-3, with D uncertain. Germline values: CDR1 SGHAT, CDR2 FQNNGV. V shed 5 bases and J shed 2 bases, with 14 bases lying between them. This CDR3 has 15 residues. CDR3 sequence (DNA): TGTGCCAGCAGCCCGGGTCTACAGTTCACAGATACGCAGTATTTT. Protein product: CASSPGLQFTDTQYF. The variable domain in full, completed from reference TRBV11-2 and TRBJ2-3, reads EAGVAQSPRYKIIEKRQSVAFWCNPISGHATLYWYQQILGQGPKLLIQFQNNGVVDDSQLPKDRFSAERLKGVDSTLKIQPAKLEDSAVYLCASSPGLQFTDTQYFGPGTRLTVL.

The J gene is TRBJ2-1, the V gene TRBV5-6; D call uncertain. Trimming shortened V by 2 bases and J by 13 bases, and 13 bases separated the two germline ends. CDR1 is SGHDT and CDR2 is YYEEEE in the germline V gene. The CDR3 length is 12 residues. The CDR3 loop reads CASSLFSDSQFF. The CDR3 DNA follows: TGTGCCAGCAGCTTATTCTCCGATAGCCAGTTCTTC.

On this clone itself: A read error likely explains this, since a far larger clone differs by one base. Other DNA sequences from this sample encode an identical CDR3 as well. The chain is built from TRBV5-4 and TRBJ1-5; the D gene is possibly TRBD1 (6 bases). CDR1 and CDR2 from the germline V gene are SGHNT and YYREEE (reference sequence). The CDR3 loop spans 14 amino acids. In DNA, the CDR3 is TGTGCCAGCAGCCCCGGGGGGGGCGGTCAGCCTCAGCATTTT. It translates to CASSPGGGGQPQHF.

Concerning this clone itself: This sequence is one base from a far larger clone and is likely a read error. The V and J genes are TRBV19 and TRBJ2-3, with D maybe TRBD1 (6 bases). This CDR3 is built from 16 residues. The V and J ends lost 5 bases and 0 bases respectively, with 15 bases between them. Germline V gives CDR1 LNHDA, CDR2 SQIVND (reference sequence). CDR3 bases: TGTGCCAGTAGTCCATTGACAGGCTCTAGCACAGATACGCAGTATTTT. Amino acids: CASSPLTGSSTDTQYF.

The CDR3 nucleotides are TGTGCCAGTAGTATGCAGGCAGGGGGGACAGGGACCACAGATACGCAGTATTTT. Amino acid sequence: CASSMQAGGTGTTDTQYF. The chain couples TRBV19 to TRBJ2-3; 9 nucleotides match TRBD1. The J segment lost 2 bases and the V segment lost 3 bases, leaving 12 bases of the junction unmatched. CDR3 length equals 18 residues. CDR1 LNHDA and CDR2 SQIVND come from the germline V gene (reference sequence). Together with reference TRBV19 and TRBJ2-3, the CDR3 gives the full variable domain: DGGITQSPKYLFRKEGQNVTLSCEQNLNHDAMYWYRQDPGQGLRLIYYSQIVNDFQKGDIAEGYSVSREKKESFPLTVTSAQKNPTAFYLCASSMQAGGTGTTDTQYFGPGTRLTVL.